These 19 T cell receptor beta chains came from one sample sequenced in a study of cytomegalovirus exposure and HLA in healthy donors. PCR employed 60 Vbeta and 13 Jbeta primers. The repertoire was sequenced with immunoSEQ multiplex PCR; TCRdb's copy has only in-frame clones and lacks some. The top ten clones hold approximately 1.6% of a sample with 120,000 to 150,000 clones, 73% of them seen once. The sequencing input was PBMCs. The receptors derive from a woman in her late teens or twenties in good health and CMV-seronegative.

This clone has more than one count but fewer than ten. The rearrangement links TRBV10-3 to TRBJ2-5; D is perhaps TRBD2 (7 bases). Germline lookup yields CDR1 ENHRY and CDR2 SYGVKD. Trimming pared 5 bases from V and 2 bases from J, leaving 18 bases between. This CDR3 spans 16 amino acids. CDR3 in DNA: TGTGCCATCAGTCCCTTGGGCGGGGGCACACAAGAGACCCAGTACTTC. Protein product: CAISPLGGGTQETQYF.

The chain carries TRBV9 and TRBJ2-2; D is perhaps TRBD1 (5 bases). The V gene's germline CDR1 is SGDLS and CDR2 YYNGEE. V lost 1 base and J lost 5, with 12 bases in between. This CDR3 is 15 amino acids long. In nucleotides, the CDR3 is TGTGCCAGCAGCGTATCTGGACACCTGACCGGGGAGCTGTTTTTT. It specifies CASSVSGHLTGELFF.

This clone was counted between two and nine times. This sequence joins TRBV4-3 and TRBJ1-2; no clear D. V lost 0 bases and J 2 bases, leaving 10 bases between the germline ends. Germline V lookup: CDR1 LGHNA, CDR2 YSLEER. CDR3 size: 15 residues. The CDR3 bases are TGCGCCAGCAGCCAAGACGGGGTTTCCAACTATGGCTACACCTTC. This gives the protein CASSQDGVSNYGYTF.

V gene TRBV6-5 combines with J gene TRBJ1-2; a weak D match, TRBD1 (6 bases). The V gene lost 0 bases and the J gene lost 4 bases, with 15 bases spanning the gap. Looked up from germline, CDR1 is MNHEY and CDR2 is SVGAGI. The CDR3 contains 16 residues. The CDR3 sequence is CASSYSIKPGVYGYTF. The CDR3 DNA sequence: TGTGCCAGCAGTTACTCGATAAAACCAGGGGTCTATGGCTACACCTTC.

The chain has TRBV6-5 and TRBJ1-6; 9 bases are shared with TRBD1. The CDR3 has 15 residues. The V segment lost 5 bases and the J segment 8 bases; nucleotides outside the gene matches: 7. Germline V gene lookup returns CDR1 MNHEY and CDR2 SVGAGI. CDR3 DNA: TGTGCCAGCAGTCACGGGACAGGGACCGATTCACCCCTCCACTTT. Translation: CASSHGTGTDSPLHF.

The chain couples TRBV7-2 to TRBJ2-5; no clear D. Trimming stripped 5 bases from V and 3 bases from J, with 19 bases between. In germline, CDR1 is SGHTA, CDR2 FQGNSA. CDR3 length equals 16 residues. In nucleotides, the CDR3 is TGTGCCAGCAGCCCTTTGGAAGGAGAAGAAGAAGAGACCCAGTACTTC. Its translation: CASSPLEGEEEETQYF.

V gene TRBV5-4 combines with J gene TRBJ2-7, with 10 nucleotides matching TRBD1. Germline-derived CDR1 and CDR2 are SGHNT and YYREEE (reference sequence). The CDR3 spans 17 residues. The ends lost 4 bases at V and 5 bases at J; junction bases unmatched: 15. CDR3 coding DNA: TGTGCCAGCAGCCTGAGACAGGGGGCGTTCAGGGGGAACGAGCAGTACTTC. It yields the protein CASSLRQGAFRGNEQYF.

The genes are TRBV7-2 and TRBJ2-5; 8 bases match TRBD2. CDR1 is SGHTA and CDR2 is FQGNSA in the germline V gene. The ends lost 5 bases at V and 5 bases at J; junction bases unmatched: 7. This CDR3 is 14 amino acids long. DNA of the CDR3: TGTGCCAGCAGCCCACAGACTAGCGCGGAGACCCAGTACTTC. Protein sequence: CASSPQTSAETQYF.

V gene TRBV19 combines with J gene TRBJ2-2, with 12 bases fitting TRBD2. Losses at the gene ends were 5 bases for V and 6 bases for J; bases not matched to a gene: 4. CDR3 length: 15 amino acids. Germline CDR1 reads LNHDA; CDR2 reads SQIVND (reference sequence). CDR3 in amino acids: CASSPRLAGAGELFF. The CDR3 nucleotides read TGTGCCAGTAGTCCCAGACTAGCGGGGGCCGGGGAGCTGTTTTTT.

This sequence joins TRBV7-8 and TRBJ2-5; TRBD2 matches at 10 bases. V lost 5 bases to trimming and J lost 5 bases; unmatched junction nucleotides: 17. Germline V gives CDR1 SGHVS, CDR2 FQNEAQ. The CDR3 sequence is 18 residues long. The CDR3 here is CASSLRGTKREGRETQYF. Here the CDR3 DNA reads TGTGCCAGCAGCCTAAGGGGCACTAAGCGGGAGGGCCGGGAGACCCAGTACTTC.

The genes are TRBV11-3 and TRBJ2-2; possibly TRBD2 for D (6 bases). From germline, CDR1 is SGHNT and CDR2 YENEEA. There are 16 residues in the CDR3. V lost 2 bases and J lost 4, with 14 bases in between. The CDR3: CASSLRRRELTGELFF. CDR3 nucleotides: TGTGCCAGCAGCTTAAGACGGAGGGAGCTCACCGGGGAGCTGTTTTTT.

The sample holds a few counts of this clone. The rearrangement uses TRBV5-6 and TRBJ2-1, with a possible D match to TRBD2 (6 bases). This CDR3 is built from 14 residues. Germline CDR1 SGHDT, CDR2 YYEEEE. V lost 2 bases and J 8 bases, leaving 14 bases between the germline ends. The CDR3 spells CASSFILAGDEQFF. Written as DNA, the CDR3 is TGTGCCAGCAGCTTTATACTAGCCGGCGATGAGCAGTTCTTC.

The V call is TRBV19, the J call TRBJ1-2; the D gene is possibly TRBD1 (5 bases). V was trimmed by 7 bases and J by 8 bases, leaving 17 bases between them. Germline values: CDR1 LNHDA, CDR2 SQIVND (reference sequence). This CDR3 region has 13 residues. The CDR3 DNA is TGTGCCAGTATGCCCAGGGAAAAGAGAGGCTACACCTTC. It yields the protein CASMPREKRGYTF. Full variable domain (rest looked up from reference TRBV19 and TRBJ1-2): DGGITQSPKYLFRKEGQNVTLSCEQNLNHDAMYWYRQDPGQGLRLIYYSQIVNDFQKGDIAEGYSVSREKKESFPLTVTSAQKNPTAFYLCASMPREKRGYTFGSGTRLTVV.

V is TRBV10-3 and J is TRBJ1-5; D not certain. Per the germline V gene, CDR1 is ENHRY and CDR2 is SYGVKD. V lost 3 bases, J lost 8 bases, and 8 bases lay in between. CDR3 length: 12 amino acids. The CDR3 loop reads CAISEASEPQHF. The CDR3 bases are TGTGCCATCAGTGAAGCTAGTGAGCCCCAGCATTTT.

The V call is TRBV19, the J call TRBJ2-3; TRBD2 agrees at 9 bases. The trim removed 7 bases at V and 5 bases at J, leaving 7 bases unmatched. The CDR3 totals 14 residues. The germline gives CDR1 LNHDA, CDR2 SQIVND (reference sequence). CDR3 loop: CASTLAGRGDTQYF. The CDR3 DNA reads as TGTGCCAGTACCCTAGCGGGAAGGGGAGATACGCAGTATTTT. The whole variable domain, filled in from reference TRBV19 and TRBJ2-3, reads DGGITQSPKYLFRKEGQNVTLSCEQNLNHDAMYWYRQDPGQGLRLIYYSQIVNDFQKGDIAEGYSVSREKKESFPLTVTSAQKNPTAFYLCASTLAGRGDTQYFGPGTRLTVL.

This chain links TRBV29-1 with TRBJ1-2; D gene uncertain. Germline CDR1 SQVTM, CDR2 ANQGSEA. V gave up 5 bases and J gave up 8 bases, with 18 bases separating them. CDR3 length: 13 residues. The CDR3 bases are TGCAGCGTTCCTGGGCCTCCCGCGTGGGGCTACACCTTC. Its translation is CSVPGPPAWGYTF.

Comment on this clone: A read error may produce the germline difference seen at one junction end. CDR3 region: CASSSGGSNSQYF. CDR3 bases: TGTGCCAGCAGCTCGGGGGGTTCGAACAGTCAGTACTTC. The chain employs TRBV9 and TRBJ2-4; the match to TRBD2 covers 7 bases. The CDR3 sequence is 13 residues long. In germline, CDR1 is SGDLS, CDR2 YYNGEE.

This chain uses TRBV7-2 with TRBJ1-5, with D unresolved. The germline V and J ends were trimmed by 5 bases and 4 bases, with 6 bases remaining between them. This CDR3 contains 12 residues. The germline V gene encodes CDR1 SGHTA and CDR2 FQGNSA. The CDR3 protein is CASSQVNQPQHF. CDR3 in DNA: TGTGCCAGCAGCCAGGTGAATCAGCCCCAGCATTTT.

V gene TRBV6-1 combines with J gene TRBJ2-1, with D unresolved. The CDR3 spans 13 residues. V lost 4 bases and J 5 bases, leaving 9 bases between the germline ends. The germline V gene has CDR1 MNHNS and CDR2 SASEGT. In DNA, the CDR3 is TGTGCCAGCAGTGCACTCGCGAACAATGAGCAGTTCTTC. Translating gives CASSALANNEQFF.